Sequencing of this T cell receptor (beta chain) was carried out in a study of shared clonotypes between healthy human individuals. Study background: Three plates were used per donor for CD4 naive, three for CD4 memory, two for CD8 naive and one for CD8 memory.

The test was conducted at deep level. Produced via immunoSEQ multiplex PCR; TCRdb's table is partial and in-frame only. The data show around 2.1 million clones, with 95% seen just once and roughly 0.13% held by the top ten. V shed 1 base and J shed 4 bases, with 8 bases lying between them. The CDR3 totals 14 residues. Per germline, CDR1 LNHNV and CDR2 YYDKDF (reference sequence). Healthy and HIV-negative, the adult donors had no recent acute infections or vaccinations. V usage is TRBV15 and J usage is TRBJ2-1; D might be TRBD1 or TRBD2, each matching 5 bases. This TCR derives from a man aged 18 to 30 in good health. Specimen: naive CD4+ T cells sorted from blood. The subset: CD45RA+ positively selected. DNA of the CDR3: TGTGCCACCAGCAGAGTGGGGGTTTACAATGAGCAGTTCTTC. It yields the protein CATSRVGVYNEQFF.